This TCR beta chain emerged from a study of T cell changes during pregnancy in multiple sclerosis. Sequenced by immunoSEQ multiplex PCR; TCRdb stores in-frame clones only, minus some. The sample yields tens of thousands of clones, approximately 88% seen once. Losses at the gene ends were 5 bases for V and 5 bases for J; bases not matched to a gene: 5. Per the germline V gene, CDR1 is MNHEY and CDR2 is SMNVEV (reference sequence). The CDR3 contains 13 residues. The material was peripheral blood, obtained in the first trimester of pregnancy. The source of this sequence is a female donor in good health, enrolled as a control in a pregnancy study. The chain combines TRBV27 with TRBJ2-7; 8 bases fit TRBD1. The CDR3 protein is CASSIDRGNEQYF. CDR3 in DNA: TGTGCCAGCAGTATTGACAGGGGAAACGAGCAGTACTTC.